This T cell receptor beta chain was sequenced in a study of PD-L1 blockade in urothelial cancer. Across the study: Male patients with bladder-origin urothelial cancer numbered about 85% of the 29. Timepoints chosen for blood analysis were 3 weeks (second dose) and 6 weeks after treatment start. When blood samples were assessed, the median T cell count was about 140,000.

V trimming: 6 bases; J trimming: 1 base; junction bases outside the gene matches: 1. Germline V gene data show CDR1 as WSHSY and CDR2 as SAAADI. The CDR3 extends over 14 amino acids. Indicated time point: peripheral blood 6 weeks after treatment start. Each PCR reaction had synthetic TCR analog templates spiked into it. Sequencing used immunoSEQ multiplex PCR; TCRdb keeps in-frame clones, though not all of them. In the table there are approximately 110,000 clones, approximately 89% of which are singletons. The chain links TRBV10-2 to TRBJ1-1; the match to TRBD1 covers 11 bases. Specimen: PBMCs, collected around atezolizumab (anti-PD-L1) treatment. This receptor was taken from a man aged 60 to 69 with urothelial cancer. The CDR3 coding sequence is TGCGCCAGCAGGGGGACAGGGGGGAACACTGAAGCTTTCTTT. Translation: CASRGTGGNTEAFF.